This T cell receptor (beta chain) originates from a study of cytomegalovirus exposure and HLA in healthy donors. The study's findings and limits: Reportedly, diagnosis of cytomegalovirus status by the classifier showed high specificity and sensitivity. CMV antigen specificity was confirmed in vitro for a few CMV-associated chains.

With 60 Vbeta and 13 Jbeta primers, the PCR was carried out. Produced via immunoSEQ multiplex PCR; TCRdb's table is partial and in-frame only. The table shows under 200,000 clones, with over 75% occurring only once. Healthy bone marrow donors made up the cohort. There were likely unrecorded immune exposures, though donors were nominally healthy when sampled. With respect to this clone: The antigen remains unidentified.

The sequence derives from a man aged 45-60 years in good health and CMV-seropositive. Sequencing was done on a sample of PBMCs.

The DNA for the CDR3 is TGTGCCAGCAGTCTACAGGGTCCCTCCTACGAGCAGTACTTC. This sequence encodes CASSLQGPSYEQYF. This chain connects TRBV27 to TRBJ2-7, with TRBD1 as a possible D gene (6 bases). Germline V gene sequence: CDR1 MNHEY, CDR2 SMNVEV (reference sequence). The germline V and J ends were trimmed by 5 bases and 0 bases, with 11 bases remaining between them. CDR3 size: 14 residues.